A selection of T cell receptor beta chains follows, all from one sample in a study of control samples from healthy donors and cancer patients. Libraries were prepared by immunoSEQ multiplex PCR; TCRdb keeps only in-frame clonotypes and omits some of them. Of tens of thousands of clones detected, approximately 89% appear once; the ten largest clones hold 1.5% to 2%. The sample was PBMCs. The receptors stem from a man in his forties or fifties with colorectal cancer. The CDR3 runs from the conserved cysteine through the conserved F or W. The order of the fields is clone size, CDR3 length, J gene, V gene, D gene, CDR3 protein, CDR3 DNA. A D gene is named only where the DNA matches it firmly. The size field is filled for only some rows; it gives once, few, many or a size class.

>few|16|TRBJ1-1|TRBV13|NA
CASSLDVRGTNTEAFF
TGTGCCAGCAGCTTAGATGTAAGGGGCACGAACACTGAAGCTTTCTTT
>NA|18|TRBJ1-2|TRBV9|NA
CASSVEAGGRSFLYGYTF
TGTGCCAGCAGCGTAGAAGCCGGGGGGCGATCCTTCCTCTATGGCTACACCTTC
>NA|12|TRBJ1-1|TRBV30|NA
CAWTGGGPEAFF
TGTGCCTGGACGGGGGGAGGTCCTGAAGCTTTCTTT
>once|16|TRBJ2-2|TRBV24-1|NA
CATSDFGQTNTGELFF
TGTGCCACCAGTGATTTCGGGCAGACGAACACCGGGGAGCTGTTTTTT
>NA|16|TRBJ1-6|TRBV4-3|NA
CASSRGRTPDNSPLHF
TGCGCCAGCAGCCGGGGGAGGACACCAGATAATTCACCCCTCCACTTT
>few|16|TRBJ2-7|TRBV10-1|TRBD2
CASSGTSGRYPYEQYF
TGCGCCAGCTCAGGAACTAGCGGGAGGTACCCCTACGAGCAGTACTTC
>NA|13|TRBJ2-3|TRBV9|NA
CASSLSGSDTQYF
TGTGCCAGCAGCCTCAGCGGTTCAGATACGCAGTATTTT
>NA|15|TRBJ2-2|TRBV11-3|TRBD1
CASTPTGGNTGELFF
TGTGCCAGCACCCCAACAGGGGGGAACACCGGGGAGCTGTTTTTT
>NA|15|TRBJ1-6|TRBV7-2|NA
CASSLVYGGDSPLHF
TGTGCCAGCAGCTTAGTATACGGGGGGGATTCACCCCTCCACTTT
>NA|13|TRBJ2-7|TRBV30|NA
CACTDYSEGEQYF
TGTGCCTGTACAGACTATTCCGAAGGCGAGCAGTACTTC
>NA|14|TRBJ2-5|TRBV4-1|NA
CASSQGSNRETQYF
TGCGCCAGCAGCCAAGGATCCAACAGAGAGACCCAGTACTTC
>few|14|TRBJ1-1|TRBV4-2|NA
CASSQRGGRTEAFF
TGTGCCAGCAGCCAACGCGGGGGCAGAACTGAAGCTTTCTTT
>NA|16|TRBJ2-1|TRBV19|TRBD2
CASRRTSSSSYNEQFF
TGTGCCAGTAGAAGGACTAGTAGCAGCTCCTACAATGAGCAGTTCTTC
>NA|15|TRBJ1-1|TRBV5-8|TRBD1
CASSLWGQGSTEAFF
TGTGCCAGCAGCTTGTGGGGACAGGGTTCCACTGAAGCTTTCTTT
>NA|14|TRBJ1-1|TRBV27|NA
CASSLTGMNTEAFF
TGTGCCAGCAGTTTAACAGGCATGAACACTGAAGCTTTCTTT
>NA|14|TRBJ2-1|TRBV10-2|TRBD2
CASRRLAAYNEQFF
TGCGCCAGCAGGCGGCTAGCGGCGTACAATGAGCAGTTCTTC
>once|12|TRBJ2-7|TRBV28|NA
CAVVAAPYEQYF
TGTGCAGTTGTAGCGGCCCCTTACGAGCAGTACTTC
>NA|13|TRBJ2-2|TRBV5-6|NA
CASSLVGLGGLFF
TGTGCCAGCAGCTTGGTAGGACTGGGCGGGCTGTTTTTT
>few|11|TRBJ1-2|TRBV3-1/TRBV3-2|NA
CASSQERGHTF
TGTGCCAGCAGCCAAGAAAGGGGTCACACCTTC
>NA|14|TRBJ1-1|TRBV6-6|TRBD1
CASSRTGEGTEAFF
TGTGCCAGCAGTAGGACAGGGGAAGGCACTGAAGCTTTCTTT
>NA|15|TRBJ1-2|TRBV5-6|NA
CASSFSGVGAYGYTF
TGTGCCAGCAGCTTCTCGGGGGTAGGGGCCTATGGCTACACCTTC
>NA|14|TRBJ2-7|TRBV15|NA
CATSSRVALDEQYF
TGTGCCACCAGCAGTCGAGTAGCTCTAGACGAGCAGTACTTC
>NA|15|TRBJ2-2|TRBV6-5|NA
CAVARGVANTGELFF
TGTGCCGTAGCTAGGGGGGTCGCGAACACCGGGGAGCTGTTTTTT
>NA|14|TRBJ1-1|TRBV7-9|TRBD1
CASSIGQGWTEAFF
TGTGCCAGCAGCATAGGACAGGGTTGGACTGAAGCTTTCTTT
>NA|14|TRBJ2-7|TRBV7-9|NA
CASSPTLRMYEQYF
TGTGCCAGCAGCCCCACCCTCAGGATGTACGAGCAGTACTTC
>once|13|TRBJ1-1|TRBV19|NA
CASSGSLDTEAFF
TGTGCCAGCTCCGGTAGCCTGGACACTGAAGCTTTCTTT
>NA|15|TRBJ2-1|TRBV19|NA
CASSITAGPYNEQFF
TGTGCCAGTAGTATTACTGCGGGTCCCTACAATGAGCAGTTCTTC
>NA|13|TRBJ1-2|TRBV12-3/TRBV12-4|NA
CASSLNTVGGYTF
TGTGCCAGCAGTTTAAACACGGTGGGAGGCTACACCTTC
>once|17|TRBJ2-5|TRBV7-7|TRBD2
CASSPMREAPWEETQYF
TGTGCTAGCAGCCCAATGCGGGAGGCCCCCTGGGAAGAGACCCAGTACTTC
>NA|15|TRBJ2-7|TRBV5-5|NA
CASSAYRGGNYEQYF
TGTGCCAGCAGCGCCTACAGGGGAGGAAACTACGAGCAGTACTTC
>NA|13|TRBJ2-7|TRBV4-1|NA
CASSPRPLYEQYF
TGCGCCAGCAGTCCAAGGCCCCTCTACGAGCAGTACTTC
>NA|14|TRBJ1-1|TRBV5-8|NA
CASSLGGMNTEAFF
TGTGCCAGCAGCTTGGGCGGGATGAACACTGAAGCTTTCTTT
>NA|19|TRBJ2-2|TRBV28|NA
CASSLFQIPGPPGPGELFF
TGTGCCAGCAGTTTATTCCAAATACCGGGACCCCCGGGCCCCGGGGAGCTGTTTTTT
>NA|13|TRBJ1-5|TRBV4-1|NA
CASSQESYQPQHF
TGCGCCAGCAGCCAAGAGTCTTATCAGCCCCAGCATTTT
>once|13|TRBJ2-1|TRBV5-1|NA
CASSLGVRDEQFF
TGCGCCAGCAGCTTAGGAGTCCGGGATGAGCAGTTCTTC
>NA|14|TRBJ2-3|TRBV7-8|NA
CASSLIASTDTQYF
TGTGCCAGCAGCTTAATAGCGAGCACAGATACGCAGTATTTT
>NA|13|TRBJ2-1|TRBV24-1|NA
CATSDPVYNEQFF
TGTGCCACCAGTGATCCGGTATACAATGAGCAGTTCTTC
>NA|14|TRBJ1-1|TRBV28|NA
CASTTGGIDTEAFF
TGTGCCAGCACCACTGGAGGGATAGACACTGAAGCTTTCTTT
>NA|14|TRBJ1-5|TRBV7-2|NA
CASSLAGVSQPQHF
TGTGCCAGCAGCTTGGCAGGGGTCAGTCAGCCCCAGCATTTT
>NA|13|TRBJ2-3|TRBV5-1|NA
CASSLYSLDTQYF
TGCGCCAGCAGCTTATATTCGCTAGATACGCAGTATTTT
>NA|16|TRBJ2-1|TRBV9|TRBD1
CASSVDGDSSYNEQFF
TGTGCCAGCAGCGTAGATGGGGACAGTTCCTACAATGAGCAGTTCTTC